The 3 T cell receptor beta chains below all came from one sample that was sequenced in a study of Graves' ophthalmopathy and Graves' hyperthyroidism. RNA transcripts yielded amplified TCR beta CDR3 regions. The first round was an RT-PCR with HTBI primers, and the second round was a multiplex PCR. TCRdb reprocessed the multiplex PCR reads with MiXCR, giving one entry per CDR3 protein. The sample gives over a million distinct CDR3 sequences, 35% to 40% of which show up once; more than 9.5% is in the top ten. The sample was peripheral blood or thyroid tissue (not recorded which). The receptors here all came from an adult man with Graves' hyperthyroidism.

The chain uses TRBV10-2 and TRBJ1-5, with D tentatively TRBD1 (5 bases). The V gene's germline CDR1 is WSHSY and CDR2 SAAADI. The CDR3 is 16 amino acids. Trimming left V 3 bases short and J 7 bases short, with 19 bases between. This chain's CDR3 is CASSDSGQGRGQPQHF. The DNA of the CDR3 is TGCGCCAGCAGTGACTCCGGGCAGGGACGAGGACAGCCCCAGCATTTT.

This clonotype was counted many times. Here the CDR3 DNA reads TGTGCCAGCAGCCAGGGACAAGCTAGCAATCAGCCCCAGCATTTT. Its protein is CASSQGQASNQPQHF. This chain links TRBV9 with TRBJ1-5; D may be TRBD1 (6 bases). Trimming pared 4 bases from V and 0 bases from J, leaving 11 bases between. The V gene's germline CDR1 is SGDLS and CDR2 YYNGEE. The CDR3 is made up of 15 amino acids. Supplemented by reference TRBV9 and TRBJ1-5, the full variable domain reads DSGVTQTPKHLITATGQRVTLRCSPRSGDLSVYWYQQSLDQGLQFLIQYYNGEERAKGNILERFSAQQFPDLHSELNLSSLELGDSALYFCASSQGQASNQPQHFGDGTRLSIL.

This chain uses TRBV20-1 with TRBJ1-5; tentatively, D is TRBD1 (6 bases). This CDR3 spans 17 amino acids. In germline, CDR1 is DFQATT, CDR2 SNEGSKA (reference sequence). The germline V and J ends were trimmed by 0 bases and 11 bases, with 26 bases remaining between them. DNA of the CDR3: TGCAGTGCTAGAGAGTATAGTCTAAGGGGGACTCAAGAGACCCAGCATTTT. It encodes CSAREYSLRGTQETQHF.